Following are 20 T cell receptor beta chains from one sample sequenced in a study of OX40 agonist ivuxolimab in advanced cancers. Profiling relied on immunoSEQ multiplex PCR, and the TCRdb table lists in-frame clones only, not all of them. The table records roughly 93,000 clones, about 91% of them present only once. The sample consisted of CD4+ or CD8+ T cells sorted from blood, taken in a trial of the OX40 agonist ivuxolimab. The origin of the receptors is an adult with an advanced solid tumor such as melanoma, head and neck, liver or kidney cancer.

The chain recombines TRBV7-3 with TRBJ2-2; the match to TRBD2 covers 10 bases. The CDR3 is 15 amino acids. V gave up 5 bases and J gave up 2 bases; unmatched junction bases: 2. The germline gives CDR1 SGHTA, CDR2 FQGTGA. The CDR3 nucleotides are TGTGCCAGCAGCCGGACTAGCGGTAACACCGGGGAGCTGTTTTTT. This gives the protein CASSRTSGNTGELFF.

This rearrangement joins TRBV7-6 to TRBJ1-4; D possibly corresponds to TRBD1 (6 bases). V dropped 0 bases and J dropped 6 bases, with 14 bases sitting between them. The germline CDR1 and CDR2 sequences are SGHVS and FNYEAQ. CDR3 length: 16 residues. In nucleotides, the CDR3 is TGTGCCAGCAGCTTAGCTCCTGTCGCAGGGGATGAAAAACTGTTTTTT. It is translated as CASSLAPVAGDEKLFF.

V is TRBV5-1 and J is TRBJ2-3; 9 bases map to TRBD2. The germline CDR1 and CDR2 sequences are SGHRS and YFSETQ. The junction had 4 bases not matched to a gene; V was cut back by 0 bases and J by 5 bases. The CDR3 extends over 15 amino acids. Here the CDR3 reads CASSLGSGSGDTQYF. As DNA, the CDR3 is TGCGCCAGCAGCTTGGGTAGCGGGAGTGGAGATACGCAGTATTTT.

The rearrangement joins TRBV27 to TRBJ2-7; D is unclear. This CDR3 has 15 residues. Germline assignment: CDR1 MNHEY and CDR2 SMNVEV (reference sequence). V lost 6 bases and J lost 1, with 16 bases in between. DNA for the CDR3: TGTGCCAGCAGCCCCTACCCCGGACGGTCCTACGAGCAGTACTTC. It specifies CASSPYPGRSYEQYF.

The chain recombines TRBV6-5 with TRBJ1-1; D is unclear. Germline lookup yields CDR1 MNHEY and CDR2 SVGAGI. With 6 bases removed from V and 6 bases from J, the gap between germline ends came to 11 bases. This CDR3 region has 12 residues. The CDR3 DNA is TGTGCCAGCAGCCCACCAGGCCCTGAAGCTTTCTTT. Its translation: CASSPPGPEAFF.

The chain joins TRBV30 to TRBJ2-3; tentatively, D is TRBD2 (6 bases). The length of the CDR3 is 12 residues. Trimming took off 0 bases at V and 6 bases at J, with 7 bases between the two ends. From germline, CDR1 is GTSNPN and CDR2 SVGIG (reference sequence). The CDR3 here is CAWSVGRDTQYF. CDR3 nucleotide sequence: TGTGCCTGGAGTGTAGGGAGGGATACGCAGTATTTT.

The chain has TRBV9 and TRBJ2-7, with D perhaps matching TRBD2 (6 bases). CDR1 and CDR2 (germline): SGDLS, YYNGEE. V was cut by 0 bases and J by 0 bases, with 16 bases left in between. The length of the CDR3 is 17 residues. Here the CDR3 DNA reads TGTGCCAGCAGCGTAGGGGGACTGACTAAATTCTCCTACGAGCAGTACTTC. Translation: CASSVGGLTKFSYEQYF. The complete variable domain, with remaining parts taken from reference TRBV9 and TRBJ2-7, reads DSGVTQTPKHLITATGQRVTLRCSPRSGDLSVYWYQQSLDQGLQFLIQYYNGEERAKGNILERFSAQQFPDLHSELNLSSLELGDSALYFCASSVGGLTKFSYEQYFGPGTRLTVT.

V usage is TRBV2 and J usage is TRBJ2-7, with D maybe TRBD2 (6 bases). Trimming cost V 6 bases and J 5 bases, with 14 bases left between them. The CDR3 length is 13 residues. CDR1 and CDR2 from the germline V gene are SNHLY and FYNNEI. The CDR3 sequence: CASRTGAYNEQYF. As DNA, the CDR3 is TGTGCCAGCAGGACGGGAGCTTACAACGAGCAGTACTTC.

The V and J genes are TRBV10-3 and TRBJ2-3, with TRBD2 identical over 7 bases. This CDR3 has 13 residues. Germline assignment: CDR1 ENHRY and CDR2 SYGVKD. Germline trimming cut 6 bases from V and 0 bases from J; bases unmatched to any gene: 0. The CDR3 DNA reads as TGTGCCATCAGGGGGGGGAGCACAGATACGCAGTATTTT. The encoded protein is CAIRGGSTDTQYF.

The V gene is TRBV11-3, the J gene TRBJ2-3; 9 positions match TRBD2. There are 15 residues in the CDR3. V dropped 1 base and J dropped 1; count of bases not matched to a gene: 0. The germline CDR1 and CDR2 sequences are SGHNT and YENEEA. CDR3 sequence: CASSLGGRGTDTQYF. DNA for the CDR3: TGTGCCAGCAGCTTAGGCGGGAGGGGCACAGATACGCAGTATTTT.

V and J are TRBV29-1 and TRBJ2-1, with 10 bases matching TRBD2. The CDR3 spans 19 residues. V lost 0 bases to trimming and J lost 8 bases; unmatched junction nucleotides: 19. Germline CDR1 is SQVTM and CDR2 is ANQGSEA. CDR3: CSVEDAGKALAGVGHEQFF. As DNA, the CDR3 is TGCAGCGTTGAAGATGCAGGGAAGGCCCTAGCGGGAGTTGGGCATGAGCAGTTCTTC.

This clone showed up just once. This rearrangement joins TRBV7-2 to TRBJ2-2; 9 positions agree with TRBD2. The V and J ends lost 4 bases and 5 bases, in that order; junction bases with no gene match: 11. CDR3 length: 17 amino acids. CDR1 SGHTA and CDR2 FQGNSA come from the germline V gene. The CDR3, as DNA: TGTGCCAGCAGCTCGGCACCAGCGGGAGGATGGACCGGGGAGCTGTTTTTT. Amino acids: CASSSAPAGGWTGELFF.

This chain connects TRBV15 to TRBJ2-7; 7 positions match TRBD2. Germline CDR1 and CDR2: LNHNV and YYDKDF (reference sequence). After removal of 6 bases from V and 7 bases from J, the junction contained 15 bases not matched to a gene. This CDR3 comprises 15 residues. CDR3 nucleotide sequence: TGTGCCACCAGTACCGGGACTATATCGTCGCGGGAGCAGTACTTC. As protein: CATSTGTISSREQYF.

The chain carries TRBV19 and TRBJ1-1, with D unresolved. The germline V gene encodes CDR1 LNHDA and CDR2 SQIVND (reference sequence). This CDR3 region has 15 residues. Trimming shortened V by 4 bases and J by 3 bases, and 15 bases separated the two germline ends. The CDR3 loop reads CASSTTGGWDTEAFF. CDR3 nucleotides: TGTGCCAGTAGTACCACCGGAGGGTGGGACACTGAAGCTTTCTTT.

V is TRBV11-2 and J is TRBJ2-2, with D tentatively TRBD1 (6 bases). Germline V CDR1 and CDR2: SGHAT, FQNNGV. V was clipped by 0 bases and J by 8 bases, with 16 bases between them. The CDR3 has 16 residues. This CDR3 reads CASSLDLAATGGELFF. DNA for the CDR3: TGTGCCAGCAGCTTAGACTTGGCGGCGACAGGAGGGGAGCTGTTTTTT.

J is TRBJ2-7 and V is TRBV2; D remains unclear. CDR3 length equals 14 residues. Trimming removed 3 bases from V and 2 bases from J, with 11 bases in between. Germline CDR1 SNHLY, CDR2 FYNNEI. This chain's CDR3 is CASSDPSKPYEQYF. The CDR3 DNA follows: TGTGCCAGCAGTGACCCCTCTAAGCCCTACGAGCAGTACTTC.

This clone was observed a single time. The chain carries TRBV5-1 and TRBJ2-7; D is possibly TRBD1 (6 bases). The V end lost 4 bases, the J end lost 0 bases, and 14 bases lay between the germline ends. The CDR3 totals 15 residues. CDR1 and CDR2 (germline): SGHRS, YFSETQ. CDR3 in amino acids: CASSLDSYSSYEQYF. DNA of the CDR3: TGCGCCAGCAGCCTGGACAGCTACAGCTCCTACGAGCAGTACTTC.

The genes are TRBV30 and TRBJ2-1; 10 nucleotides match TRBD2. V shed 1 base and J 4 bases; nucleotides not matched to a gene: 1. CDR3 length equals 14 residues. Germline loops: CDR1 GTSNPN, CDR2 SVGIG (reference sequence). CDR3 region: CAWSGTSGYNEQFF. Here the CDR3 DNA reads TGTGCCTGGAGTGGGACTAGCGGATACAATGAGCAGTTCTTC.

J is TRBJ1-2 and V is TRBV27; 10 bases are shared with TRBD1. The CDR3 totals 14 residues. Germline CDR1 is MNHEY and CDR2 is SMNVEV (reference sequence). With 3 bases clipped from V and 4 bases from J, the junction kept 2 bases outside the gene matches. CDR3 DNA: TGTGCCAGCAGTTTGACAGGGGGCTTCTATGGCTACACCTTC. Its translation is CASSLTGGFYGYTF.

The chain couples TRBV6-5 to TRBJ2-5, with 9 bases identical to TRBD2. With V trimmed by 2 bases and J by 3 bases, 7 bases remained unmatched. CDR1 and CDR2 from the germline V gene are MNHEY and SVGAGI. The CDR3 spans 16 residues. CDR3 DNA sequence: TGTGCCAGCAGTTACCAGTCGGCTAGCGGGAAAGAGACCCAGTACTTC. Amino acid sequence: CASSYQSASGKETQYF.